This T cell receptor beta chain originates from a study of cytomegalovirus exposure and HLA in healthy donors. General observations from the study: Three chains tied to CMV proved CMV antigen-specific in vitro. It was reported that TCR beta sequences correctly inferred the HLA-A and HLA-B alleles for most subjects. Only CMV serostatus was available as immune exposure information. The study labeled 180 or so TCR beta chains cytomegalovirus-associated.

Looked up from germline, CDR1 is SGHRS and CDR2 is YFSETQ. The CDR3 is made up of 15 amino acids. Trimming took 9 bases from V and 0 from J; bases not matched to a gene: 7. Remarks on this clone: Its antigen remains unknown.

Both 60 Vbeta primers and 13 Jbeta primers went into the PCR. Clones were sequenced by immunoSEQ multiplex PCR, and TCRdb holds only the in-frame ones, with some missing. The sample comprises under 120,000 clones, less than 80% of which are singletons, and around 3% rests with the top ten. The rearrangement uses TRBV5-1 and TRBJ2-5; 11 positions agree with TRBD2. The TCR was taken from a woman between 40 and 50 years old in good health and CMV-seronegative. Input material: PBMCs. The CDR3 DNA reads TGCGCCACCGCTGTAGCGGGGGGGAACCAAGAGACCCAGTACTTC. Encoded protein: CATAVAGGNQETQYF.